This T cell receptor (beta chain) was recorded in a study of Graves' ophthalmopathy and Graves' hyperthyroidism. This CDR3 has 15 amino acids. Germline lookup yields CDR1 DFQATT and CDR2 SNEGSKA (reference sequence). V was trimmed by 2 bases and J by 0 bases, leaving 14 bases between them. Hyperthyroidism counted as stable given no ophthalmopathy within 18 months of follow-up. At least ten counts were recorded for this clonotype. RNA transcripts yielded amplified TCR beta CDR3 regions. In the first round, RT-PCR was carried out with HTBI primers, and a multiplex PCR formed the second round. In TCRdb, the multiplex PCR reads were re-called with MiXCR into one record per CDR3 protein. This table has 400,000 to 450,000 distinct CDR3 sequences, 20% to 25% appearing once.

The V call is TRBV20-1, the J call TRBJ2-7; perhaps TRBD2 as D (5 bases). Sample: peripheral blood. The source is a woman aged 18-35 years with stable Graves' hyperthyroidism. DNA of the CDR3: TGCAGTGCTAGACCCTCTACTAGGTTCTCCTACGAGCAGTACTTC. Translating gives CSARPSTRFSYEQYF.